These T cell receptor beta chains were read from a single sample in a study of OX40 agonist ivuxolimab in advanced cancers. Some clones are missing from TCRdb's copy, which holds only in-frame ones; the method was immunoSEQ multiplex PCR. In the table there are approximately 79,000 clones, around 94% of which are singletons. The sequenced sample was CD4+ or CD8+ T cells sorted from blood, obtained in a trial of the OX40 agonist ivuxolimab. These receptors all stem from an adult with an advanced solid tumor such as melanoma, head and neck, liver or kidney cancer. The CDR3 runs from the conserved cysteine through the conserved F or W. A D gene is named only where the DNA matches it firmly. Clone size is given for some rows only: seen once, a few or many times, or a class if the clone is expanded.

j_gene | d_gene | v_gene | abundance | CDR3aa | CDR3nt
TRBJ2-3 | . | TRBV12-5 | . | CASGLVQGIDTQYF | TGTGCTAGTGGTTTGGTACAGGGTATAGATACGCAGTATTTT
TRBJ2-1 | TRBD2 | TRBV19 | . | CASRSPGASGPIYNEQFF | TGTGCCAGTAGGAGCCCTGGGGCTAGCGGGCCAATCTACAATGAGCAGTTCTTC
TRBJ2-5 | . | TRBV7-2 | once | CASSSPDKARGETQYF | TGTGCCAGCAGCTCCCCGGACAAGGCACGGGGAGAGACCCAGTACTTC
TRBJ2-5 | . | TRBV7-9 | . | CASSAQETQYF | TGTGCCAGCAGCGCGCAAGAGACCCAGTACTTC
TRBJ1-2 | . | TRBV19 | . | CASSPTGGVHGYTF | TGTGCCAGCAGCCCAACGGGGGGAGTCCACGGCTACACCTTC
TRBJ1-1 | TRBD1 | TRBV19 | . | CASSERGRYEWVNTEAFF | TGTGCCAGTAGCGAAAGGGGGCGTTATGAGTGGGTGAACACTGAAGCTTTCTTT
TRBJ2-3 | . | TRBV10-1 | . | CASSEGGGDTQYF | TGCGCCAGCAGTGAGGGGGGAGGAGATACGCAGTATTTT
TRBJ2-1 | . | TRBV7-3 | . | CASSLAGPDSYNEQFF | TGTGCCAGCAGCTTAGCGGGACCCGACTCCTACAATGAGCAGTTCTTC
TRBJ2-7 | TRBD1 | TRBV19 | . | CASSIVTGPYEQYF | TGTGCCAGTAGTATTGTGACAGGGCCCTACGAGCAGTACTTC
TRBJ1-4 | TRBD1 | TRBV5-1 | . | CASRAGTAATNEKLFF | TGCGCCAGCAGGGCCGGGACAGCCGCAACTAATGAAAAACTGTTTTTT
TRBJ1-2 | TRBD1 | TRBV5-1 | . | CASSPRPTTGGELNYGYTF | TGCGCCAGCAGCCCCCGGCCGACGACAGGGGGAGAGCTTAACTATGGCTACACCTTC
TRBJ1-2 | TRBD1 | TRBV18 | . | CASSPSDRVYYGYTF | TGTGCCAGCTCACCGTCGGACAGGGTGTACTATGGCTACACCTTC
TRBJ1-1 | . | TRBV6-5 | . | CASSWGILGTEAFF | TGTGCCAGCAGTTGGGGCATCCTGGGGACTGAAGCTTTCTTT
TRBJ2-5 | . | TRBV7-2 | . | CASSLQDSLQETQYF | TGTGCCAGCAGCTTACAGGACAGCCTCCAAGAGACCCAGTACTTC
TRBJ2-3 | TRBD2 | TRBV4-2 | . | CASSPIAGDTDTQYF | TGTGCCAGCAGCCCGATAGCGGGGGACACAGATACGCAGTATTTT
TRBJ1-5 | . | TRBV7-9 | . | CASSLAQGSQPQHF | TGTGCCAGCAGCTTAGCGCAGGGATCTCAGCCCCAGCATTTT